These 18 T cell receptor beta chains were all obtained from the same sample, sequenced in a study of blood T cells in healthy people across ages. For the second PCR, which ran for about 6 to 11 cycles, a sample-barcoded 5' primer and a J-beta primer mix were used. Each CDR3 protein is one row after TCRdb ran MiXCR on the 5' RACE reads. The data show approximately 900,000 distinct CDR3 sequences, with approximately 32% seen just once and 10% to 13% held by the top ten. The same data also contributed to another study, on T cells of mothers and their children.

Sequencing was done on a sample of blood. The receptors were gathered from a woman in her thirties or forties in good health.

This clonotype was seen a few times. This chain connects TRBV2 to TRBJ1-1, with D unclear. Germline V gene sequence: CDR1 SNHLY, CDR2 FYNNEI. The CDR3 covers 13 residues. The CDR3, as DNA: TGTGTCGTAGCGGGAGCAGCCAACACTGAAGCTTTCTTT. Translation: CVVAGAANTEAFF. Drawing the rest from reference TRBV2 and TRBJ1-1, the complete variable domain is EPEVTQTPSHQVTQMGQEVILRCVPISNHLYFYWYRQILGQKVEFLVSFYNNEISEKSEIFDDQFSVERPDGSNFTLKIRSTKLEDSAMYFCVVAGAANTEAFFGQGTRLTVV.

The table lists this clonotype with many counts. The V call is TRBV18, the J call TRBJ1-6, with unresolved D. CDR1 and CDR2 (germline): KGHSH, LQKENI. Trimming stripped 0 bases from V and 4 bases from J, with 10 bases between. The CDR3 spans 16 residues. CDR3: CASSPPGRSYNSPLHF. In nucleotides, the CDR3 is TGTGCCAGCTCACCACCAGGGCGGTCATATAATTCACCCCTCCACTTT.

The chain links TRBV7-2 to TRBJ1-2; unclear D gene. Trimming took off 3 bases at V and 3 bases at J, with 11 bases between the two ends. The CDR3 covers 14 residues. Per germline, CDR1 SGHTA and CDR2 FQGNSA. The CDR3 coding sequence is TGTGCCAGCAGCTTGTACGACAACGACTATGGCTACACCTTC. It is translated as CASSLYDNDYGYTF.

Regarding this clonotype: Germline and junction disagree at one end, which may indicate a read error. The rearrangement links TRBV7-2 to TRBJ2-5, with TRBD1 as a possible D gene (6 bases). Germline values: CDR1 SGHTA, CDR2 FQGNSA. This CDR3 is built from 14 residues. The DNA for the CDR3 is TGTGCCAGCAGCAGAGGACAGCTCCAAGAGACCCTGTACTTC. It yields the protein CASSRGQLQETLYF.

CDR3 in DNA: TGTGCCAGCAGTAGGCCCGGACAGGTGGGCCCCTATGGCTACACCTTC. Encoded protein: CASSRPGQVGPYGYTF. The V call is TRBV27, the J call TRBJ1-2; the match to TRBD1 covers 7 bases. The CDR3 extends over 16 amino acids. Germline assignment: CDR1 MNHEY and CDR2 SMNVEV (reference sequence). The ends lost 5 bases at V and 4 bases at J; junction bases unmatched: 13.

Many counts were recorded for this clonotype. The chain links TRBV27 to TRBJ2-7, with 8 bases fitting TRBD1. V lost 2 bases to trimming and J lost 4 bases; unmatched junction nucleotides: 7. The germline gives CDR1 MNHEY, CDR2 SMNVEV (reference sequence). The CDR3 runs to 15 residues. The DNA for the CDR3 is TGTGCCAGCAGTTTAGGACAGGGTGGCGCGTACGAGCAGTACTTC. The encoded protein is CASSLGQGGAYEQYF.

This clonotype showed up just a few times. This chain joins TRBV29-1 and TRBJ2-5; D gene unclear. The CDR3 covers 10 residues. The V and J ends lost 5 bases and 1 base respectively, with 2 bases between them. CDR1 SQVTM and CDR2 ANQGSEA come from the germline V gene. The DNA of the CDR3 is TGCAGCGTTATCCAAGAGACCCAGTACTTC. Translation: CSVIQETQYF.

J is TRBJ2-5 and V is TRBV20-1; D is unclear. V was cut by 5 bases and J by 2 bases, with 6 bases left in between. Looked up from germline, CDR1 is DFQATT and CDR2 is SNEGSKA (reference sequence). CDR3 size: 11 residues. The DNA of the CDR3 is TGCAGTGCTTTCGGACAAGAGACCCAGTACTTC. Amino acid sequence: CSAFGQETQYF.

V is TRBV28 and J is TRBJ2-1; possibly TRBD1 for D (6 bases). Germline CDR1 reads MDHEN; CDR2 reads SYDVKM. CDR3 length: 15 residues. V lost 4 bases to trimming and J lost 6 bases, with 16 bases between them. CDR3 loop: CASSYTGIVGNEQFF. For the CDR3, the DNA is TGTGCCAGCAGTTATACAGGGATAGTAGGCAATGAGCAGTTCTTC.

This clonotype has more than one count but fewer than ten. This is likely a read error, given that the CDR3 carries no conserved phenylalanine or tryptophan at its end. This chain uses TRBV28 with TRBJ2-7, with 9 bases that match TRBD1. V gave up 6 bases and J gave up 3 bases; unmatched junction bases: 12. This CDR3 comprises 16 residues. Germline assignment: CDR1 MDHEN and CDR2 SYDVKM. The CDR3 region is CASSGVGDRVIYEQYL. CDR3 nucleotides: TGTGCCAGCAGCGGCGTAGGGGACAGGGTTATCTACGAGCAGTACTTA.

This clonotype was counted ten times or more. The chain carries TRBV30 and TRBJ2-1; D gene ambiguous. Germline loops: CDR1 GTSNPN, CDR2 SVGIG (reference sequence). V lost 0 bases to trimming and J lost 10 bases, with 4 bases between them. This CDR3 is built from 10 residues. The CDR3 region has the DNA TGTGCCTGGAGTGTCGGAGAGCAGTTCTTC. Its protein product is CAWSVGEQFF.

This clonotype was counted only a few times. J is TRBJ2-7 and V is TRBV19; 10 nucleotides line up with TRBD1. Germline assignment: CDR1 LNHDA and CDR2 SQIVND (reference sequence). With 1 base clipped from V and 5 bases from J, the junction kept 8 bases outside the gene matches. The CDR3 has 16 residues. The CDR3 spells CASSIGGTGASHEQYF. The CDR3, as DNA: TGTGCCAGTAGTATAGGCGGGACAGGGGCAAGCCACGAGCAGTACTTC. The full variable domain, rest sourced from reference TRBV19 and TRBJ2-7, is DGGITQSPKYLFRKEGQNVTLSCEQNLNHDAMYWYRQDPGQGLRLIYYSQIVNDFQKGDIAEGYSVSREKKESFPLTVTSAQKNPTAFYLCASSIGGTGASHEQYFGPGTRLTVT.

This clonotype has a handful of counts. The gene calls are TRBV7-3 and TRBJ2-1; 8 bases are a match to TRBD2. This CDR3 comprises 14 residues. V shed 3 bases and J 8 bases; nucleotides not matched to a gene: 6. Germline V gives CDR1 SGHTA, CDR2 FQGTGA. This chain's CDR3 is CASSFSGGVHEQFF. The CDR3 region has the DNA TGTGCCAGCAGCTTCTCCGGGGGGGTGCATGAGCAGTTCTTC.

CDR3 sequence (DNA): TGTGCCAGCAGTTCCCTCACCGACGGATATAGCACAGATACGCAGTATTTT. Its protein product is CASSSLTDGYSTDTQYF. The chain is built from TRBV28 and TRBJ2-3; no reliable D call. This CDR3 has 17 amino acids. Trimming stripped 4 bases from V and 0 bases from J, with 17 bases between. Germline V gives CDR1 MDHEN, CDR2 SYDVKM.

The rearrangement links TRBV28 to TRBJ2-3; either TRBD1 or TRBD2 may fit D (5 bases each). Germline CDR1 and CDR2: MDHEN and SYDVKM. The CDR3 contains 13 residues. The V and J ends lost 5 bases and 2 bases respectively, with 8 bases between them. CDR3 in DNA: TGTGCCAGCAGTGGGACGGACACAGATACGCAGTATTTT. Protein sequence: CASSGTDTDTQYF.

Details on this clonotype: A much more abundant neighbour one base away suggests this may be a read error. CDR3 coding DNA: TGCAGTGCGGCAACTGGCGGGGGGTACAATGAGCAGTTCTTC. It codes for CSAATGGGYNEQFF. The rearrangement uses TRBV20-1 and TRBJ2-1, with 8 bases fitting TRBD2. Germline CDR1 and CDR2: DFQATT and SNEGSKA (reference sequence). With V trimmed by 6 bases and J by 4 bases, 8 bases remained unmatched. CDR3 length equals 14 residues.

This clonotype was observed a handful of times. The chain links TRBV28 to TRBJ2-1; D remains ambiguous. Trimming removed 2 bases at V and 7 bases at J, with 9 bases between. Germline-derived CDR1 and CDR2 are MDHEN and SYDVKM. This CDR3 is built from 13 residues. The CDR3 region is CASSLLPLNEQFF. CDR3 nucleotides: TGTGCCAGCAGTTTACTCCCTCTGAATGAGCAGTTCTTC.

This clonotype was found a few times. The rearrangement uses TRBV29-1 and TRBJ1-4; the D is unclear. The CDR3 is 15 amino acids. Germline values: CDR1 SQVTM, CDR2 ANQGSEA. Trimming stripped 5 bases from V and 4 bases from J, with 17 bases between. The CDR3: CSVTPDGRHNEKLFF. DNA of the CDR3: TGCAGCGTTACCCCGGACGGACGGCATAATGAAAAACTGTTTTTT.